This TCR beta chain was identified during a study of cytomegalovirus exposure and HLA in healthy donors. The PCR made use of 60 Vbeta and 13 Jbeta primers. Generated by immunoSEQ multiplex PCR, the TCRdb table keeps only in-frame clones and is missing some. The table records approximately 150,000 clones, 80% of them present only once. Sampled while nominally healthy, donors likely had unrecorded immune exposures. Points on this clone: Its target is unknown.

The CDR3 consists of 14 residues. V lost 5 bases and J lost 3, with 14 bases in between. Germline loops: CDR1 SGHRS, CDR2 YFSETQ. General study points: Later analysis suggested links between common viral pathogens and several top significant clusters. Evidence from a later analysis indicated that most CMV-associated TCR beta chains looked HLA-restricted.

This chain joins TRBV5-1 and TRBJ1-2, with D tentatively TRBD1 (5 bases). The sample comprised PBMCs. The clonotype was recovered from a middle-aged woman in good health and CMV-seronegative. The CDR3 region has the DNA TGCGCCAGCAGTCTCTCGGGGGGAGACTATGGCTACACCTTC. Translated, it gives CASSLSGGDYGYTF.